This T cell receptor (beta chain) was retrieved from a study of cytomegalovirus exposure and HLA in healthy donors (dated by TCRdb to about 2017). In terms of the full investigation: According to a later analysis, one platform produced both the 100 to 150 validation repertoires and the 720 or so repertoires of the first cohort. A separate validation cohort of roughly 120 different subjects was used in addition to the approximately 700-subject first cohort. To predict cytomegalovirus infection status, the study combined high-throughput TCR immunosequencing, statistical association of individual TCRs with disease status, and machine learning. The aim of the study was to test whether cataloging public T cell receptors could identify signatures of past pathogen exposure. Overall study results and their limits: Of the cluster scores, around 95% were above 0 in a later analysis, which found that TCRs clustered in the first cohort also tended to co-occur in the 90 to 150 validation repertoires. A few of the identified cytomegalovirus-associated TCR beta chains were confirmed in vitro to be specific for cytomegalovirus antigens. The study listed 150 to 200 TCR beta chains as associated with cytomegalovirus. A later analysis had no HLA typing for the validation cohort, so co-occurrence there was scored across all 130 or so repertoires. According to the authors, the approach could potentially be generalized to other disease states and immunological phenotypes. In both the original and validation cohorts, the classifier was reported to diagnose cytomegalovirus status with high specificity and sensitivity. While some public TCRs were present in many individuals, most TCR sequences turned up only very rarely across donors.

Cut back by 1 base and 4 bases, the V and J ends lie 14 bases apart. From cysteine to phenylalanine, the CDR3 is 15 amino acids long. Only the CDR3 DNA stays, 45 bases, in frame from base 1. Via the germline V gene, CDR1 is MGHDK and CDR2 SYGVNS. Separate from the approximately 670-subject first cohort, the validation cohort of about 110 subjects was the group to which the donors belonged. Library generation was performed with the immunoSEQ multiplex PCR assay. From the authors' description of their analysis: To diagnose cytomegalovirus status from the catalog of TCR beta chain sequences, a statistical classification framework was built. Entries here come from immuneACCESS through TCRdb and include only in-frame sequences with V and J called. Some clones fail to appear in such tables; in the studies checked, an unresolved V gene covers under half of the shortfall, and the cause of the remainder is unknown. The V and J calls and the clone size are those of that table, but D and trimming were determined from the DNA. Across this sample there are about 68,000 clones, with roughly nine tenths seen only once. Jointly, the top ten make up around 3% of the sample.

With regard to this clone: What antigen it recognizes has not been identified. Base qualities are not at hand, and no much larger clone is one base apart.

The V and J genes are TRBV25-1 and TRBJ2-7; perhaps TRBD2 is the D gene, with 6 bases matching. Sequenced material: PBMCs. The sequence was obtained from a man younger than 35 in good health and CMV-seronegative. CDR3 sequence: CASSESLGGKYEQYF. Here is the DNA: TGTGCCAGCAGTGAATCCCTTGGCGGGAAATACGAGCAGTACTTC.